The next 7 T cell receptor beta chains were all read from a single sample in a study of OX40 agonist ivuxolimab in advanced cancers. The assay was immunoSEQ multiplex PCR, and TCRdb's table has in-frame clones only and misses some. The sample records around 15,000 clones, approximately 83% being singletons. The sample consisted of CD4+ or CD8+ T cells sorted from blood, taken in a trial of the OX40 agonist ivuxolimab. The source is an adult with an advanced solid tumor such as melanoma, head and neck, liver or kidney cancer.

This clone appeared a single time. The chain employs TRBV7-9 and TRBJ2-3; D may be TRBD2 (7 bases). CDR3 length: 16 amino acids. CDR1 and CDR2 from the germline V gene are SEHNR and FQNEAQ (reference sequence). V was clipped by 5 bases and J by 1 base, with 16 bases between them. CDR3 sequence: CASSPEGGLGTDTQYF. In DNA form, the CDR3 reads TGTGCCAGCAGCCCAGAGGGGGGGCTAGGCACAGATACGCAGTATTTT.

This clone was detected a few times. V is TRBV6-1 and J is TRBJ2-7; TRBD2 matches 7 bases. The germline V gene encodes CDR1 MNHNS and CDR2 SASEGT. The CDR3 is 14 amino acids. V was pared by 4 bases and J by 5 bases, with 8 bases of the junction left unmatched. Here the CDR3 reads CASSGRGEVDEQYF. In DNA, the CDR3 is TGTGCCAGCAGTGGTCGGGGGGAGGTAGACGAGCAGTACTTC.

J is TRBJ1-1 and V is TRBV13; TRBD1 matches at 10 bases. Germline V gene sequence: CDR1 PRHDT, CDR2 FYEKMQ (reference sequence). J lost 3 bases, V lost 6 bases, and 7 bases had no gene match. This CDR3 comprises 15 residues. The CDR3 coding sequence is TGTGCCAGCAGTTCAGTGGGGACAGGGGACACTGAAGCTTTCTTT. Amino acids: CASSSVGTGDTEAFF.

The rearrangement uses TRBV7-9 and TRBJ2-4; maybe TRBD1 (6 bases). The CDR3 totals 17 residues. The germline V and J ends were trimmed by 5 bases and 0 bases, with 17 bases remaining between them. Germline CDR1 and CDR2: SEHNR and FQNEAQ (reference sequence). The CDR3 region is CASSPQTGRIAKNIQYF. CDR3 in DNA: TGTGCCAGCAGCCCCCAGACAGGTCGAATAGCCAAAAACATTCAGTACTTC.

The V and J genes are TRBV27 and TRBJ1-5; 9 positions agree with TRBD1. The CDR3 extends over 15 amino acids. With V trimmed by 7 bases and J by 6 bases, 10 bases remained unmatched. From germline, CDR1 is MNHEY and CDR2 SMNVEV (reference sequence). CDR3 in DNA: TGTGCCAGCAAAGTGACAGGGGGGGCGTTTCAGCCCCAGCATTTT. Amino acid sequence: CASKVTGGAFQPQHF.

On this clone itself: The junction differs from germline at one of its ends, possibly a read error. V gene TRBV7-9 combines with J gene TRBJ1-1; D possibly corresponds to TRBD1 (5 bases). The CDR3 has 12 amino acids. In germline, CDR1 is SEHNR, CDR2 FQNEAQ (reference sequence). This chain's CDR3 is CASSHGTNEAFF. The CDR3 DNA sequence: TGCGCCAGCAGCCATGGGACCAATGAAGCTTTCTTT.

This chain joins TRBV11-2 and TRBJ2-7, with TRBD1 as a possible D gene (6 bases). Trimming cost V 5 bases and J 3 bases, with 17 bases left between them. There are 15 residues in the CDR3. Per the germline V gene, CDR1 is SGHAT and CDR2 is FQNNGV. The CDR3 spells CASSPWGRASYEQYF. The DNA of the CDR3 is TGTGCCAGCAGCCCCTGGGGGCGGGCCAGCTACGAGCAGTACTTC.